Below are 24 T cell receptor beta chains sequenced from a single sample in a study of blood T cell repertoires in COVID-19. Assay used: immunoSEQ multiplex PCR; TCRdb lists only in-frame clones, some missing. The sample shows around 220,000 clones, about 90% of them seen only once. What was sequenced was PBMCs or T cells enriched from blood (not recorded which). All receptors come from a woman younger than 45 with acute COVID-19.

This chain connects TRBV27 to TRBJ1-3; 11 bases are a match to TRBD1. CDR1 and CDR2 (germline): MNHEY, SMNVEV (reference sequence). V shed 5 bases and J 2 bases; nucleotides not matched to a gene: 2. The CDR3 is 15 amino acids. CDR3 amino acids: CASSVGQGAGNTIYF. The CDR3 DNA is TGTGCCAGCAGTGTGGGACAGGGGGCTGGAAACACCATATATTTT.

There are a few counts of this clone. The rearrangement links TRBV2 to TRBJ2-7; no firm D call. The CDR3 has 12 amino acids. The V end was cut by 6 bases, the J end by 1 base, with 7 bases between. Germline CDR1 reads SNHLY; CDR2 reads FYNNEI. The CDR3 region has the DNA TGTGCCAGCAGGATGAGTTCCTACGAGCAGTACTTC. Its translation is CASRMSSYEQYF.

This chain links TRBV5-4 with TRBJ2-1, with 7 nucleotides matching TRBD1. The germline gives CDR1 SGHNT, CDR2 YYREEE (reference sequence). This CDR3 has 16 residues. With 2 bases clipped from V and 0 bases from J, the junction kept 5 bases outside the gene matches. Written as DNA, the CDR3 is TGTGCCAGCAGCTTTAGGACAGGCGGCTCCTACAATGAGCAGTTCTTC. This codes for CASSFRTGGSYNEQFF.

V is TRBV19 and J is TRBJ2-1, with a tentative D call TRBD1 (5 bases). Germline assignment: CDR1 LNHDA and CDR2 SQIVND (reference sequence). The CDR3 runs to 16 residues. Trimming cost V 4 bases and J 0 bases, with 13 bases left between them. The CDR3 reads CASSSRVINSYNEQFF. The CDR3 coding sequence is TGTGCCAGTAGTAGCAGGGTTATAAACTCCTACAATGAGCAGTTCTTC.

The rearrangement links TRBV21-1 to TRBJ1-2; TRBD1 reflects the table's D call only, with no check against the DNA. TRBV21-1 has pseudogene status. This CDR3 is built from 17 residues. CDR3 in amino acids: CASSKGAGQGTYYGYTF. CDR3 bases: TGTGCCAGCAGCAAAGGAGCGGGACAGGGGACTTACTATGGCTACACCTTC.

V is TRBV7-8 and J is TRBJ2-5; TRBD2 might be the D (5 bases). The CDR3 extends over 15 amino acids. V lost 1 base and J 4 bases, leaving 13 bases between the germline ends. Germline lookup yields CDR1 SGHVS and CDR2 FQNEAQ. CDR3 loop: CASSLVAPFRETQYF. CDR3 coding DNA: TGTGCCAGCAGCTTAGTAGCGCCATTTCGAGAGACCCAGTACTTC.

The chain employs TRBV27 and TRBJ1-5; D is uncertain. The CDR3 totals 13 residues. V shed 4 bases and J shed 6 bases, with 10 bases lying between them. The germline V gene has CDR1 MNHEY and CDR2 SMNVEV (reference sequence). CDR3 residues: CASSSRSGQPQHF. The CDR3 DNA sequence: TGTGCCAGCAGTTCCCGGTCGGGTCAGCCCCAGCATTTT.

CDR3 sequence (DNA): TGTGCCAGTAGGGGACAGGGGGCAGGCACCGGGGAGCTGTTTTTT. Translation gives CASRGQGAGTGELFF. The chain has TRBV19 and TRBJ2-2, with TRBD1 identical over 12 bases. Germline-derived CDR1 and CDR2 are LNHDA and SQIVND (reference sequence). The CDR3 has 15 amino acids. J gave up 4 bases and V 6 bases, and 3 bases lay outside the gene matches.

The gene calls are TRBV2 and TRBJ1-6; TRBD1 agrees at 11 bases. The CDR3 is 15 residues long. The V gene's germline CDR1 is SNHLY and CDR2 FYNNEI. V shed 6 bases, J shed 9 bases, and the junction held 7 bases outside the gene matches. CDR3 sequence: CASRRGTGGSSPLHF. The CDR3 DNA reads TGTGCCAGCAGGCGAGGGACAGGGGGTAGTTCACCCCTCCACTTT.

The chain recombines TRBV28 with TRBJ2-1; weak D call: TRBD2 (6 bases). Trimming cost V 6 bases and J 7 bases, with 19 bases left between them. This CDR3 comprises 15 residues. The germline CDR1 and CDR2 sequences are MDHEN and SYDVKM. CDR3 DNA: TGTGCCAGCAGCCAAGGGCCGGGAGTTGATAATGAGCAGTTCTTC. Protein: CASSQGPGVDNEQFF.

V gene TRBV3-1 (or the pseudogene TRBV3-2) combines with J gene TRBJ1-1; no reliable D call. V lost 2 bases to trimming and J lost 0 bases, with 10 bases between them. Per the germline V gene, CDR1 is LGHDT and CDR2 is YNNKEL (reference sequence). The CDR3 has 15 amino acids. The CDR3 nucleotides read TGTGCCAGCAGCCAATATCCAGGAATGAACACTGAAGCTTTCTTT. Residues: CASSQYPGMNTEAFF.

The rearrangement uses TRBV15 and TRBJ1-5, with D possibly matching TRBD1 (5 bases). Germline-derived CDR1 and CDR2 are LNHNV and YYDKDF (reference sequence). This CDR3 comprises 14 residues. V was pared by 3 bases and J by 2 bases, with 8 bases between. The CDR3 region is CATSRGEGNQPQHF. CDR3 in DNA: TGTGCCACCAGCAGGGGGGAGGGCAATCAGCCCCAGCATTTT. The whole variable domain, remainder taken from reference TRBV15 and TRBJ1-5, is DAMVIQNPRYQVTQFGKPVTLSCSQTLNHNVMYWYQQKSSQAPKLLFHYYDKDFNNEADTPDNFQSRRPNTSFCFLDIRSPGLGDTAMYLCATSRGEGNQPQHFGDGTRLSIL.

The chain recombines TRBV28 with TRBJ2-1; 10 bases are a match to TRBD1. V was pared by 6 bases and J by 8 bases, with 4 bases of the junction left unmatched. CDR3 size: 13 residues. Germline CDR1 and CDR2: MDHEN and SYDVKM. CDR3 sequence (DNA): TGTGCCAGCAGCACCGGGACAGGGGATGAGCAGTTCTTC. This gives the protein CASSTGTGDEQFF.

The CDR3 DNA is TGTGCCAGCAGTACAGGGACAGGGGGCTGGCCCCAGCATTTT. It encodes CASSTGTGGWPQHF. This chain connects TRBV6-5 to TRBJ1-5; 12 nucleotides match TRBD1. Germline V gene sequence: CDR1 MNHEY, CDR2 SVGAGI. After removal of 5 bases from V and 9 bases from J, the junction contained 5 bases not matched to a gene. The CDR3 has 14 residues.

The gene calls are TRBV11-3 and TRBJ2-5, with 8 positions matching TRBD2. With 3 bases clipped from V and 1 base from J, the junction kept 7 bases outside the gene matches. This CDR3 contains 16 residues. Germline CDR1 reads SGHNT; CDR2 reads YENEEA. CDR3 coding DNA: TGTGCCAGCAGCTTTGGGTCTAGCGGGTTCCAAGAGACCCAGTACTTC. This encodes CASSFGSSGFQETQYF.

The V gene is TRBV10-3, the J gene TRBJ2-3, with TRBD1 matching 8 bases. Losses at the gene ends were 6 bases for V and 4 bases for J; bases not matched to a gene: 9. Germline V lookup: CDR1 ENHRY, CDR2 SYGVKD. The CDR3 extends over 15 amino acids. The CDR3 spells CAIRGGQGRADTQYF. Here the CDR3 DNA reads TGTGCCATCAGGGGAGGACAGGGACGCGCAGATACGCAGTATTTT.

The V and J genes are TRBV7-8 and TRBJ2-5, with 9 bases matching TRBD2. After removal of 3 bases from V and 1 base from J, the junction contained 9 bases not matched to a gene. This CDR3 has 17 residues. The V gene's germline CDR1 is SGHVS and CDR2 FQNEAQ. This CDR3 reads CASSFYPQRGAQETQYF. As DNA, the CDR3 is TGTGCCAGCAGCTTCTACCCTCAGCGGGGGGCCCAAGAGACCCAGTACTTC.

This clone showed up just a few times. The chain carries TRBV3-1 (or the pseudogene TRBV3-2) and TRBJ1-1; TRBD1 might be the D (5 bases). Trimming pared 1 base from V and 6 bases from J, leaving 9 bases between. CDR1 and CDR2 from the germline V gene are LGHDT and YNNKEL (reference sequence). The CDR3 spans 13 residues. The CDR3 DNA reads as TGTGCCAGCAGCCAAGTGGGAGGGGCTGAAGCTTTCTTT. Encoded protein: CASSQVGGAEAFF.

Here the CDR3 reads CASRGGREGTDTQYF. The CDR3 DNA follows: TGTGCCAGCAGGGGGGGTAGGGAAGGCACAGATACGCAGTATTTT. The chain has TRBV5-6 and TRBJ2-3; TRBD2 might be the D (6 bases). CDR3 size: 15 residues. Germline V gene lookup returns CDR1 SGHDT and CDR2 YYEEEE. Trimming pared 5 bases from V and 1 base from J, leaving 14 bases between.

V is TRBV28 and J is TRBJ2-5; the match to TRBD2 covers 9 bases. CDR1 and CDR2 from the germline V gene are MDHEN and SYDVKM. The CDR3 has 15 residues. With 2 bases clipped from V and 4 bases from J, the junction kept 5 bases outside the gene matches. CDR3 bases: TGTGCCAGCAGTTTAGCGGCGGGAGGGCCAGAGACCCAGTACTTC. This encodes CASSLAAGGPETQYF.

This sequence joins TRBV27 and TRBJ1-2; possible D gene TRBD1, 5 bases. Germline CDR1 reads MNHEY; CDR2 reads SMNVEV (reference sequence). This CDR3 contains 14 residues. V lost 5 bases, J lost 1 base, and 11 bases lay in between. The chain's CDR3 is CASSPRTINYGYTF. The CDR3 coding sequence is TGTGCCAGCAGTCCGAGGACAATTAACTATGGCTACACCTTC.

The rearrangement uses TRBV5-6 and TRBJ2-7; TRBD1 is a possible D gene (5 bases). With 0 bases removed from V and 5 bases from J, the gap between germline ends came to 18 bases. Per germline, CDR1 SGHDT and CDR2 YYEEEE. The CDR3 totals 16 residues. CDR3 protein: CASSLDGRARNNEQYF. For the CDR3, the DNA is TGTGCCAGCAGCTTGGATGGCAGGGCGAGGAATAACGAGCAGTACTTC.

The chain recombines TRBV9 with TRBJ2-1, with TRBD2 matching over 9 bases. Germline trimming cut 0 bases from V and 4 bases from J; bases unmatched to any gene: 2. The CDR3 sequence is 15 residues long. The germline V gene encodes CDR1 SGDLS and CDR2 YYNGEE. CDR3 in amino acids: CASSVVTSGYNEQFF. CDR3 nucleotide sequence: TGTGCCAGCAGCGTAGTGACTAGCGGTTACAATGAGCAGTTCTTC.

V is TRBV5-1 and J is TRBJ2-7; 8 bases fit TRBD2. This CDR3 contains 14 residues. V lost 4 bases, J lost 2 bases, and 5 bases stayed unmatched. The germline CDR1 and CDR2 sequences are SGHRS and YFSETQ. As DNA, the CDR3 is TGCGCCAGCAGCGAAGCGGGAGTAGCCTACGAGCAGTACTTC. It yields the protein CASSEAGVAYEQYF.